Below, one T cell receptor (beta chain) is given with its context. Antigen unknown. Primers included in the PCR were 60 Vbeta and 13 Jbeta primers. The data were produced by immunoSEQ multiplex PCR, yet TCRdb's version contains in-frame clones alone and is incomplete. The table lists roughly 86,000 clones, 60% to 85% of them singletons. Trimming took 4 bases from V and 1 from J, leaving 11 bases between them. Germline CDR1 LNHDA, CDR2 SQIVND (reference sequence). The CDR3 covers 15 residues. Donors consisted of healthy bone marrow donors. The sample comes from a study of cytomegalovirus exposure and HLA in healthy donors. Study results and limitations: For presence/absence analyses, sequencing depth was assumed to be roughly uniform across donors. Researchers had no immune exposure information except CMV serostatus available. One variant, a missense change in DCLRE1C, was linked in a later analysis to TCR beta V- and J-gene trimming.

The receptor was isolated from a man in his forties or fifties in good health and CMV-seropositive. Source material: PBMCs. The rearrangement joins TRBV19 to TRBJ1-5; maybe TRBD1 (6 bases). CDR3 sequence reads: CASSKGGGSNQPQHF. The CDR3 DNA is TGTGCCAGTAGTAAAGGGGGGGGGAGCAATCAGCCCCAGCATTTT.